This T cell receptor beta chain comes out of a study of cytomegalovirus exposure and HLA in healthy donors. V shed 4 bases and J shed 6 bases, with 13 bases lying between them. This CDR3 comprises 14 residues. PCR amplification relied on 60 Vbeta primers (plus 13 Jbeta primers). The assay was immunoSEQ multiplex PCR, and TCRdb's table has in-frame clones only and misses some. The sample has some 180,000 clones; 65% to 80% are singletons. The chain couples TRBV23-1 to TRBJ1-5; D gene unclear. TRBV23-1 is an open reading frame whose function is uncertain. The sequence derives from a woman in her 30s in good health and CMV-seropositive. The material sequenced was PBMCs. CDR3 in DNA: TGCGCCAGCAGTCCCGTAGGCCGGGTTCAGCCCCAGCATTTT. Translation: CASSPVGRVQPQHF.